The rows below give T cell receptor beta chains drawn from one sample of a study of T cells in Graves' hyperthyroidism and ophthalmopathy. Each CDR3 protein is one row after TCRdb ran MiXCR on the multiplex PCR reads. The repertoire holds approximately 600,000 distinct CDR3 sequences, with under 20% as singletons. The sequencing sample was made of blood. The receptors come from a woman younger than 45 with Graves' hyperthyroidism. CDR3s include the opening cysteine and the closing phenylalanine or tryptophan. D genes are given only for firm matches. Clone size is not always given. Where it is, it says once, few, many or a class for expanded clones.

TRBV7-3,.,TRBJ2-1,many,TGTGCCAGCAGCCCCCAGACAGGCAATGAGCAGTTCTTC,CASSPQTGNEQFF
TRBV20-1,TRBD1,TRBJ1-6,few,TGCAGTGCTCCCTCGGGACAGGCGTTTAATTCACCCCTCCACTTT,CSAPSGQAFNSPLHF
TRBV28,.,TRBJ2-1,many,TGTGCCAGCAGTCCCCTGACAGGGAGGGTGATGGATGAGCAGTTCTTC,CASSPLTGRVMDEQFF
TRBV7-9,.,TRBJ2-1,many,TGTGCCAGCAGCGAGGAGACCCCGGAGGAGTTCTTC,CASSEETPEEFF
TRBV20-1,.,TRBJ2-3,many,TGCAGCGCAACCCTCGGGGATACGCAGTATTTT,CSATLGDTQYF
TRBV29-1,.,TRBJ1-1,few,TGCAGCGTTGGGACTTACGGGGGGAACACTGAAGCTTTCTTT,CSVGTYGGNTEAFF
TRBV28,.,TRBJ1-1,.,TGTGCCAGCAGTTCCCTCGGGGGCGACACTGAAGCTTTCTTT,CASSSLGGDTEAFF
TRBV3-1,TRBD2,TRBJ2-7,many,TGTGCCAGCGCGGGAGGGGGCGGCGAGCAGTACTTC,CASAGGGGEQYF
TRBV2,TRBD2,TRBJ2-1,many,TGTGCCAGCAGTCCTCGGCTAGCGGGAGGGGGTGAGCAGTTCTTC,CASSPRLAGGGEQFF
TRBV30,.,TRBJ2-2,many,TGTGCCTGGAGTGTCGGGCCTTCCACCGGGGAGCTGTTTTTT,CAWSVGPSTGELFF
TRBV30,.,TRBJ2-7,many,TGTGCCTGGAGTGCAGGATCGGGAGAGCAGTACTTC,CAWSAGSGEQYF
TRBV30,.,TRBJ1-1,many,TGTGCCTGGAGTGCCTTGGGGAACACTGAAGCTTTCTTT,CAWSALGNTEAFF
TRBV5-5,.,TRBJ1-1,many,TGTGCCAGCAGCTTCTTCAGAGAGAACACTGAAGCTTTCTTT,CASSFFRENTEAFF
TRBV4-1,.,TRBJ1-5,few,TGCGCCAGCAGCCAGCTCGCAGGGGCAAATCAGCCCCAGCATTTT,CASSQLAGANQPQHF
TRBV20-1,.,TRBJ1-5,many,TGCAGTGCTAGAGTGGGCCAGCCCCAGCATTTT,CSARVGQPQHF
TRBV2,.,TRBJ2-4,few,TGTGCCAGCAGTGAGAGGTCCCATACCATTCAGTACTTC,CASSERSHTIQYF
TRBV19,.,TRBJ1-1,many,TGTGCCAGTAGTATCAATCCCTCAAACACTGAAGCTTTCTTT,CASSINPSNTEAFF
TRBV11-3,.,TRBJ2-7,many,TGTGCCAGCAGCTCCTCTTGGGGAGCCCGCTCCTACGAGCAGTACTTC,CASSSSWGARSYEQYF
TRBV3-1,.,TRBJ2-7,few,TGTGCCAGCAGCCAATTAGGCTCTCGCTACGAGCAGTACTTC,CASSQLGSRYEQYF
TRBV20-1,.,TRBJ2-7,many,TGCAGTGCTCGCAGGACAGACTCCTACGAGCAGTACTTC,CSARRTDSYEQYF
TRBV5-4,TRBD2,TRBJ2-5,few,TGTGCCAGCAGCTCCACGCTTGCTAGCGGGAGGGAGACCCAGTACTTC,CASSSTLASGRETQYF
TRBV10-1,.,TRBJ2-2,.,TGCGCCAGCAGTGGGCAGACATACGGGGAGCTGTTTTTT,CASSGQTYGELFF
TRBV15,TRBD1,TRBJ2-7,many,TGTGCCACCAGCAGAGGTGCAGGGGGCAAGGAACAGTACTTC,CATSRGAGGKEQYF
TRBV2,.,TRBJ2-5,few,TGTGCCAGCGCACAGGGCCCCTCACAAGAGACCCAGTACTTC,CASAQGPSQETQYF
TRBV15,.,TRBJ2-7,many,TGTGCCACCAGCAGAGATTCGGCCGACGAGCAGTACTTC,CATSRDSADEQYF
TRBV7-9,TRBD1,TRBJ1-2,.,TGTGCCAGCAGCTTAGTAGGGGGCAAGGATGGCTACACCTTC,CASSLVGGKDGYTF
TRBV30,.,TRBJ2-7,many,TGTGCCTGGAGTGTGGGCGGGACCCCGGTGCAGTACTTC,CAWSVGGTPVQYF
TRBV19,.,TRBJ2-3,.,TGTGCCAGTAGTATCGCACAGGCCTTAAGCACAGATACGCAGTATTTT,CASSIAQALSTDTQYF
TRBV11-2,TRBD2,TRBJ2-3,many,TGTGCCAGCAGCTTACTAGCGGGAGGTTCAGATACGCAGTATTTT,CASSLLAGGSDTQYF
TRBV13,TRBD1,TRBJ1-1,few,TGTGCCAGCAGCTTAGGAGCGGGACAGGGGAACACTGAAGCTTTCTTT,CASSLGAGQGNTEAFF
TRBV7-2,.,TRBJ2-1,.,TGTGCCAGCAGTTTGGGACCCCGTTACAATGAGCAGTTCTTC,CASSLGPRYNEQFF
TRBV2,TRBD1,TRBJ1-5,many,TGTGCCAGCAGGGACAGGACAACCAATCAGCCCCAGCATTTT,CASRDRTTNQPQHF
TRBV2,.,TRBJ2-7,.,TGTGCCAGCAGTGAAGCGACAGGACGAACCTACGAGCAGTACTTC,CASSEATGRTYEQYF
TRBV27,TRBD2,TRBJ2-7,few,TGTGCCAGCAGTCCGCCCGCTGGTCTAGCGGGAGGACCACCCTACGAGCAGTACTTC,CASSPPAGLAGGPPYEQYF
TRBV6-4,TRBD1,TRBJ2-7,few,TGTGCCAGCAGTGAGACAGGGGGCGCGGGGGAGCAGTACTTC,CASSETGGAGEQYF
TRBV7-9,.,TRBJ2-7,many,TGTGCCAGCAGCTTAGATTTCTCCTACGAGCAGTACTTC,CASSLDFSYEQYF
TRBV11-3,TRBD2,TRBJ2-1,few,TGTGCCAGCAGCTCCCGAGAGCGGGAAAGCTCCTACAATGAGCAGTTCTTC,CASSSRERESSYNEQFF
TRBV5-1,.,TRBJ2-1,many,TGCGCCAGCAGCTATGGGGGTTACAATGAGCAGTTCTTC,CASSYGGYNEQFF
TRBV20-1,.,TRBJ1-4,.,TGCAGTGCTAGTAACAGGGTTAGAACTAATGAAAAACTGTTTTTT,CSASNRVRTNEKLFF
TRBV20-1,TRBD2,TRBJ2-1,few,TGCAGTGCTTGGGCCCATAGCGGGAGGGCCACCAATGAGCAGTTCTTC,CSAWAHSGRATNEQFF
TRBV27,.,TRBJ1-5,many,TGTGCCAGCAGTTTCTCCGGCAACAATCAGCCCCAGCATTTT,CASSFSGNNQPQHF
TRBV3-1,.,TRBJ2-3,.,TGTGCCAGCAGCCAAGGTAGGAGGGAACTTGGGGATACGCAGTATTTT,CASSQGRRELGDTQYF
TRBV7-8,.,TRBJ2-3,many,TGTGCCAGCAGCTTAACTGCTGGAGCCTCGGATACGCAGTATTTT,CASSLTAGASDTQYF
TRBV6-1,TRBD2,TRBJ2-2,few,TGTGCCAGCGGGGGGGTTCGAGAGAACACCGGGGAGCTGTTTTTT,CASGGVRENTGELFF
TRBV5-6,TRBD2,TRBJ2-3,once,TGTGCCAGCAGCCGCGCTAGCGGACGCACAGATACGCAGTATTTT,CASSRASGRTDTQYF
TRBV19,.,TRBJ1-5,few,TGTGCCAGTAGTATCCGGGGACAGCCCCAGCATTTT,CASSIRGQPQHF